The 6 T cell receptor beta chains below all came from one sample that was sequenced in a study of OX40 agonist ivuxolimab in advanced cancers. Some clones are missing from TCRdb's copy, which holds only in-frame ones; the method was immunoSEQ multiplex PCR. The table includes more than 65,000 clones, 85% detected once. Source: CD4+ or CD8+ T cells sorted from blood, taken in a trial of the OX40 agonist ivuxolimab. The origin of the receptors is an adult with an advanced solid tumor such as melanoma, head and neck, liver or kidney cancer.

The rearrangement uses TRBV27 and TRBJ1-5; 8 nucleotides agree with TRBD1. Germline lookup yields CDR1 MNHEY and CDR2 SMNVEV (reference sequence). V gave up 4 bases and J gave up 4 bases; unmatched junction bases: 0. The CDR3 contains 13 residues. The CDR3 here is CASSWDRNQPQHF. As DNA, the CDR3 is TGTGCCAGCAGTTGGGACAGGAATCAGCCCCAGCATTTT.

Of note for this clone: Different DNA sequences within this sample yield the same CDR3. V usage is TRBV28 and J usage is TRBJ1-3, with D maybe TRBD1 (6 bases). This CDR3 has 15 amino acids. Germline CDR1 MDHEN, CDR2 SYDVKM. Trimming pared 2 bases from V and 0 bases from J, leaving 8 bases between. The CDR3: CASSLGGASGNTIYF. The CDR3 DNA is TGTGCCAGCAGTTTAGGGGGGGCCTCTGGAAACACCATATATTTT.

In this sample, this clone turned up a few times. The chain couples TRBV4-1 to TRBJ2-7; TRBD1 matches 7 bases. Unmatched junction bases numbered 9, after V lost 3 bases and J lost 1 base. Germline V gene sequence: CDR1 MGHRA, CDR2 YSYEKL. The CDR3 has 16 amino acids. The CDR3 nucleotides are TGCGCCAGCAGCCAGTTTTGGAAGGGGGCGTCCTACGAGCAGTACTTC. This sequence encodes CASSQFWKGASYEQYF.

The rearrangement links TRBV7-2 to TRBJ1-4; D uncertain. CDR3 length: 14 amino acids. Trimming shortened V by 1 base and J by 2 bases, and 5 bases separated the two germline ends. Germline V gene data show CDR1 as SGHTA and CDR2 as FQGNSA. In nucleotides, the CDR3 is TGTGCCAGCAGCTTAGTAGTTACTAATGAAAAACTGTTTTTT. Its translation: CASSLVVTNEKLFF.

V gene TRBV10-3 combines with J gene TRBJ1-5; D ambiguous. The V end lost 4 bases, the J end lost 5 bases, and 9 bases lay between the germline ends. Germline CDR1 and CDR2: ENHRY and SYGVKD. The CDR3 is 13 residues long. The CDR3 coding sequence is TGTGCCATCAGTGTAGCTGACCATCAGCCCCAGCATTTT. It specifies CAISVADHQPQHF.

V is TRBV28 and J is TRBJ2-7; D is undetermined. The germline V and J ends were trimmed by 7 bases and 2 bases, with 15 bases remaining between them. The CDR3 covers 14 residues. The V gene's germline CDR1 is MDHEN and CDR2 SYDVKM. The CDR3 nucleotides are TGTGCCAGCACCCCCGGAACCTCAACCTACGAGCAGTACTTC. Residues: CASTPGTSTYEQYF.